Each of the 9 T cell receptor beta chains below was sequenced from the same sample in a study of T cell repertoires in aging, cancer and after chemotherapy. A mixed TRB-A/B primer pool amplified rearranged TRB by multiplex touch-down PCR. TCRdb fed the multiplex PCR reads into MiXCR, producing one record per CDR3 protein. Of over 2,000 distinct CDR3 sequences in the sample, about 59% were seen once. Peripheral blood genomic DNA, not sorted cells or RNA, was the template. The sequenced material came from blood. Receptors were obtained from a human donor with a blood cancer.

The V call is TRBV12-3 or TRBV12-4, the J call TRBJ1-1, with 7 positions matching TRBD1. The CDR3 length is 14 residues. V was pared by 5 bases and J by 4 bases, with 7 bases of the junction left unmatched. In nucleotides, the CDR3 is TGTGCCAGCAGTCCGACAGGGTTTGGCACTGAAGCTTTCTTT. Translated: CASSPTGFGTEAFF.

The CDR3 region is CAWKTRTEAFF. The DNA for the CDR3 is TGTGCCTGGAAAACCAGGACAGAAGCTTTCTTT. This chain links TRBV30 with TRBJ1-1; D is perhaps TRBD1 (5 bases). V dropped 4 bases and J dropped 8 bases, with 11 bases sitting between them. From germline, CDR1 is GTSNPN and CDR2 SVGIG (reference sequence). CDR3 size: 11 residues.

The chain couples TRBV7-4 to TRBJ2-1; D gene uncertain. The CDR3 has 14 residues. Germline V lookup: CDR1 SGHVT, CDR2 SQSDAQ. V lost 1 base and J lost 10, with 14 bases in between. The CDR3 loop reads CASSLGAVLGEQFF. The CDR3 DNA is TGTGCCAGCAGCTTAGGGGCGGTTCTGGGCGAGCAGTTCTTC.

There are a few counts of this clonotype. In DNA, the CDR3 is TGTGCCAGCAGTTTTCGTCGGGGAGAGACCCAGTACTTC. Its protein is CASSFRRGETQYF. The chain links TRBV27 to TRBJ2-5, with a weak D call TRBD2 (5 bases). The V end was cut by 3 bases, the J end by 4 bases, with 9 bases between. CDR3 length: 13 residues. Per the germline V gene, CDR1 is MNHEY and CDR2 is SMNVEV (reference sequence).

With respect to this clonotype: The junction and the germline gene differ at one end; a read error may be behind it. V usage is TRBV5-1 and J usage is TRBJ1-2, with 7 bases identical to TRBD1. The germline gives CDR1 SGHRS, CDR2 YFSETQ. This CDR3 contains 15 residues. The DNA of the CDR3 is TGCGCCAGAAGCTTGGAACAGGGCAGGGGGAGAGGCTACACCTTC. It specifies CARSLEQGRGRGYTF.

This rearrangement joins TRBV10-2 to TRBJ2-7, with D perhaps TRBD2 (5 bases). Germline V gives CDR1 WSHSY, CDR2 SAAADI. Trimming removed 0 bases from V and 2 bases from J, with 11 bases in between. This CDR3 has 15 amino acids. CDR3 region: CASSESADFPYEQYF. The CDR3 DNA reads TGCGCCAGCAGTGAGTCCGCGGACTTCCCCTACGAGCAGTACTTC.

This clonotype has more than one count but fewer than ten. The chain is built from TRBV27 and TRBJ2-3, with 8 nucleotides matching TRBD2. Germline V gives CDR1 MNHEY, CDR2 SMNVEV (reference sequence). V dropped 7 bases and J dropped 14; count of bases not matched to a gene: 20. The CDR3 spans 15 residues. The DNA for the CDR3 is TGTGCCAGCACCTTAAACCCCTCAATAGCGGGGACCTGGTATTTT. Protein: CASTLNPSIAGTWYF.

The V call is TRBV12-3 or TRBV12-4, the J call TRBJ1-2; 8 bases align to TRBD1. There are 16 residues in the CDR3. V was clipped by 3 bases and J by 7 bases; unmatched bases: 13. CDR3 sequence (DNA): TGTGCCAGCAGTTTGAGCCAACCAGGGGGCGCCTCTGGCTACACCTTC. Residues: CASSLSQPGGASGYTF.

This clonotype turned up a few times. The V gene is TRBV6-5, the J gene TRBJ2-1, with 9 bases aligning to TRBD2. Looked up from germline, CDR1 is MNHEY and CDR2 is SVGAGI. The CDR3 spans 14 residues. V lost 5 bases to trimming and J lost 7 bases; unmatched junction nucleotides: 6. The CDR3 DNA reads as TGTGCCAGCAGTCCCGGGACTAGCCCTAATGAGCAGTTCTTC. It codes for CASSPGTSPNEQFF.